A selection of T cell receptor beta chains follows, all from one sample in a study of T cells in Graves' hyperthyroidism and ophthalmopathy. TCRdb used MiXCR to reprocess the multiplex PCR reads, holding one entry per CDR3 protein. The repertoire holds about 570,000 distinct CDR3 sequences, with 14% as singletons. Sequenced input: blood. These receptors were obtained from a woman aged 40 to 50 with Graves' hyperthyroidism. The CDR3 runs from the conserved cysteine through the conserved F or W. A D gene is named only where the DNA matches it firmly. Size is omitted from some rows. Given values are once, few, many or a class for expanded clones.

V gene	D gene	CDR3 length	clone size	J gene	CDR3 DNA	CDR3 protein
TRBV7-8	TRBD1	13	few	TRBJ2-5	TGTGCCAGCAGCAGCAGGGGGTTAGAGACCCAGTACTTC	CASSSRGLETQYF
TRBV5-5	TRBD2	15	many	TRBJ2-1	TGTGCCAGCAGCTTGCTAGCGGGAGTCTACAATGAGCAGTTCTTC	CASSLLAGVYNEQFF
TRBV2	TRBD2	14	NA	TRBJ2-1	TGTGCCAGCTGCCGACTAGCGGGGGGGAATGAGCAGTTCTTC	CASCRLAGGNEQFF
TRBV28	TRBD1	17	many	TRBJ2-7	TGTGCCAGCACTCCAGGGGGCTGGACTCACGAGACCTACGAGCAGTACTTC	CASTPGGWTHETYEQYF
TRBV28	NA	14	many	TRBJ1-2	TGTGCCAGCAGTTTACTCTCCACTAACTATGGCTACACCTTC	CASSLLSTNYGYTF
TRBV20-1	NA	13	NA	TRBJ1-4	TGCAGTGCTAGTAGGACGGATGGAGAAAAACTGTTTTTT	CSASRTDGEKLFF
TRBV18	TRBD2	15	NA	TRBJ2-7	TGTGCCAGCTCACCACAGGCTAGCGGGATGAGGGAGCAGTACTTC	CASSPQASGMREQYF
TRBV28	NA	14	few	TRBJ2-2	TGTGCCAGCAGTTCAACAGGGAGGACCGGGGAGCTGTTTTTT	CASSSTGRTGELFF
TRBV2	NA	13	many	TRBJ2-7	TGTGCCAGCAGTGAAGAGGTGGGAAGCGAGCAGTACTTC	CASSEEVGSEQYF
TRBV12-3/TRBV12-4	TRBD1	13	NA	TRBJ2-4	TGTGCCAGCAGTCGGGACAGTCAAAACATTCAGTACTTC	CASSRDSQNIQYF
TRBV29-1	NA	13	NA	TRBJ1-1	TGCAGCGTTGATGGACAGTTGACGACTGAAGCTTTCTTT	CSVDGQLTTEAFF
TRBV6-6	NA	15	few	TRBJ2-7	TGTGCCAGCAGTTACGACATAACGGCCGCGTACGAGCAGTACTTC	CASSYDITAAYEQYF
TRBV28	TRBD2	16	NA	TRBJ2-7	TGTGCCAGCGCCCCCCACACTAGCGGGAACTCCTACGAGCAGTACTTC	CASAPHTSGNSYEQYF
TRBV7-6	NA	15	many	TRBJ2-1	TGTGCCAGCAGCTTAGCGATCAGCGTCTACAATGAGCAGTTCTTC	CASSLAISVYNEQFF
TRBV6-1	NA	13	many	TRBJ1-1	TGTGCCATCCAGAGGATGACAGGCCTTGAAGCTTTCTTT	CAIQRMTGLEAFF
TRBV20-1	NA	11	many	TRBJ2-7	TGCAGTGCCCCTGAGACGAGTGAGCAGTACTTC	CSAPETSEQYF
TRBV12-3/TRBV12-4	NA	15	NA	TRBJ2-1	TGTGCCAGCAGTCGCGGGACGAGCTCCTACAATGAGCAGTTCTTC	CASSRGTSSYNEQFF
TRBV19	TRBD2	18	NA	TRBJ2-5	TGTGCCAGTAGAGGGACTAGCGGGAGTTATGCTTCGGGAGAGACCCAGTACTTC	CASRGTSGSYASGETQYF
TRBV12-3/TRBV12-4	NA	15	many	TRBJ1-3	TGTGCCAGCTCGTCCGGAGCGGTCTCTGGAAACACCATATATTTT	CASSSGAVSGNTIYF
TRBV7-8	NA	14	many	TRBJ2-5	TGTGCCAGCAGCAAGAGCGAGATCCAAGAGACCCAGTACTTC	CASSKSEIQETQYF
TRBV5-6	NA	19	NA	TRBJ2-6	TGTGCCAGCAGCTTTGTCAGGGGAGTGGATTTCTCTGGGGCCAACGTCCTGACTTTC	CASSFVRGVDFSGANVLTF
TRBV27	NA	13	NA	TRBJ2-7	TGTGCCAGCAGAAGCGTTTATTCCTACGAGCAGTACTTC	CASRSVYSYEQYF
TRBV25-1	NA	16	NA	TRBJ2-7	TGTGCCAGCAGTGACGGGGGCCCCCATACTAGCTCCGAGCAGTACTTC	CASSDGGPHTSSEQYF
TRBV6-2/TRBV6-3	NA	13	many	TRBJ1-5	TGTGCCAGCAGTTTGTTCACAGATCAGCCCCAGCATTTT	CASSLFTDQPQHF
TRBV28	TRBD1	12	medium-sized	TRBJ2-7	TGTGCCGTTCAGGACAGGGGCTACGAGCAGTACTTC	CAVQDRGYEQYF
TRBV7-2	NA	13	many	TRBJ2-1	TGTGCCAGCAGCTTCGAGAGCTTCAATGAGCAGTTCTTC	CASSFESFNEQFF
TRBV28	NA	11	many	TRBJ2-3	TGTGCCAGCAGTTCCCTCTATACGCAGTATTTT	CASSSLYTQYF
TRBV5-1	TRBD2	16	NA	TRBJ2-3	TGCGCCAGCTTTTTGGGACTAGCGGGAGTATCAGATACGCAGTATTTT	CASFLGLAGVSDTQYF
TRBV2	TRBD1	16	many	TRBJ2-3	TGTGCCATCTTCAAGCCGCCCGGGACAGACACAGATACGCAGTATTTT	CAIFKPPGTDTDTQYF
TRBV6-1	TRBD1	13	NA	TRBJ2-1	TGTGCCAGCAGCGCCCAGGGACAGGCCGAGCAGTTCTTC	CASSAQGQAEQFF
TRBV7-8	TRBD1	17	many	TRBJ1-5	TGTGCCAGCAGCTTTAGTGTCGGGACAGGGGGCAGTCAGCCCCAGCATTTT	CASSFSVGTGGSQPQHF
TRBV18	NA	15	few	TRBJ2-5	TGTGCCAGCTCACCTACCCGGATCACACAAGAGACCCAGTACTTC	CASSPTRITQETQYF
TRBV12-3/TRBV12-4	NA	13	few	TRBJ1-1	TGTGCCAGCAGTTCGACAGTGAACACTGAAGCTTCCTTT	CASSSTVNTEASF
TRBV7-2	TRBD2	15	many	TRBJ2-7	TGTGCCAGCAGCGAAACTAGCGGGAGCCCCTACGAGCAGTACTTC	CASSETSGSPYEQYF
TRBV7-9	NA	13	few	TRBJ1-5	TGTGCCAGCAGCTCGGGGCAGCATCAGCCCCAGCATTTT	CASSSGQHQPQHF
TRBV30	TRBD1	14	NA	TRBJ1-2	TGTGCCTGGAACCCGGGACAGGGGCACTATGGCTACACCTTC	CAWNPGQGHYGYTF
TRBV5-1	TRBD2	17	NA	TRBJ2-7	TGCGCCAGCAGCTCCAGGACTAGCGGGAGGAGCTCCTACGAGCAGTACTTC	CASSSRTSGRSSYEQYF
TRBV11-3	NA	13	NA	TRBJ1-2	TGTGCCAGCAGCGGGGAGGGGTCCTCTGGCTACACCTTC	CASSGEGSSGYTF
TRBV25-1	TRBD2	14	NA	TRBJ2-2	TGTGCCAGCCGGGGACTAGCAAGCAACGGGGAGCTGTTTTTT	CASRGLASNGELFF
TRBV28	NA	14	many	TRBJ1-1	TGTGCCAGCAGTTATAACTTCGGGAACACTGAAGCTTTCTTT	CASSYNFGNTEAFF
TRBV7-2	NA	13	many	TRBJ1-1	TGTGCCAGCAGCTTTTTAGCGAACACTGAAGCTTTCTTT	CASSFLANTEAFF
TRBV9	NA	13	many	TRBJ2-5	TGTGCCAGCAGCGTAGCAGGGGTAGAGACCCAGTACTTC	CASSVAGVETQYF
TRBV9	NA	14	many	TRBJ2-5	TGTGCCAGCAGCCCTCTCCGGGACGGAGAGACCCAGTACTTC	CASSPLRDGETQYF